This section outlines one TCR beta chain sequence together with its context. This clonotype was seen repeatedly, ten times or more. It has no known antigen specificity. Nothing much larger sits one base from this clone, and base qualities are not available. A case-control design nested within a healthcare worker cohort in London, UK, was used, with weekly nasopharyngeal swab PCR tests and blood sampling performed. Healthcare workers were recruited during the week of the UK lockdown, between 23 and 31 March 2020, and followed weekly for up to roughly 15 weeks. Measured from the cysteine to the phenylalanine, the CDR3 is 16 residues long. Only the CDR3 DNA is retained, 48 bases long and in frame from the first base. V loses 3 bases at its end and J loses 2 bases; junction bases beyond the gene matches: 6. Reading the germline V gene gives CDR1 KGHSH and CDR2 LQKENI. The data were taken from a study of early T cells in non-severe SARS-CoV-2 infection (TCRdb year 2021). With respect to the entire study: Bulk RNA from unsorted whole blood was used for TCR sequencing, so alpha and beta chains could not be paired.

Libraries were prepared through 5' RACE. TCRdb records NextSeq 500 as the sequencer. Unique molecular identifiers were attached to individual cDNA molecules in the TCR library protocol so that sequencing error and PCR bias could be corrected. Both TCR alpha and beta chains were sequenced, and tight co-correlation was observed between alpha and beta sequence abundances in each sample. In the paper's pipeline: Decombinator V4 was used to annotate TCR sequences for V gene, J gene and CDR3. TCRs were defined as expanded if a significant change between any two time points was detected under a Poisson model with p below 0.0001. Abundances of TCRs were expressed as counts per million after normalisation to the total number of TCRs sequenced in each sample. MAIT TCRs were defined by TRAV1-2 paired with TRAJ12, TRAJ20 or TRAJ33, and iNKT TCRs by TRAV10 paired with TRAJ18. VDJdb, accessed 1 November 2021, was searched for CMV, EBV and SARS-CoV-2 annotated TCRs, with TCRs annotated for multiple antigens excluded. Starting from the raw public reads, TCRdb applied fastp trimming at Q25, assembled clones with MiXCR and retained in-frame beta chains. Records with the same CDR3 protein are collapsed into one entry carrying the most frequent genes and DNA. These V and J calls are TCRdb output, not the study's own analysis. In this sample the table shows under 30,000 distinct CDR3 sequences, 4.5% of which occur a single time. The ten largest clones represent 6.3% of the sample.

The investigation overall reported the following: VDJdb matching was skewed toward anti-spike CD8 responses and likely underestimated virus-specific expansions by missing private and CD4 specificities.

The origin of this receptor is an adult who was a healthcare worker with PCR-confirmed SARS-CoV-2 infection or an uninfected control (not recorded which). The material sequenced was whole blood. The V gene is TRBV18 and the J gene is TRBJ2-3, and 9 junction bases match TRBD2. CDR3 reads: CASSPTLAGTTDTQYF. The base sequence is TGTGCCAGCTCACCGACCCTAGCGGGGACCACAGATACGCAGTATTTT.